The 22 T cell receptor beta chains reported below all come from one sample, sequenced in a study of blood T cell repertoires in COVID-19 (dated by TCRdb to the early 2020s). The library was obtained by the immunoSEQ multiplex PCR assay. TCRdb stores this immuneACCESS table with in-frame sequences only. Part of the clones is absent; in the studies checked, under half of the shortfall reflects unresolved V genes, and no reason is known for the rest. The sample table contains about 260,000 clones; only one count was recorded for roughly nine tenths of them. 2% to 2.5% of the sample rests with the top ten. The sequencing sample was made of peripheral blood. The receptors were gathered from a woman aged 50 to 60 who had recovered from COVID-19.

Here the CDR3 DNA reads TGCGCCAGCAGCTTCGACAGGGCCCCGGCCGCGTCGAACTATGGCTACACCTTC. Amino acid sequence: CASSFDRAPAASNYGYTF. The chain links TRBV5-1 to TRBJ1-2; TRBD1 aligns across 7 bases. Germline V lookup: CDR1 SGHRS, CDR2 YFSETQ. J was trimmed by 2 bases and V by 2 bases; bases with no gene match: 15. The CDR3 runs 18 residues.

The chain joins TRBV11-1 to TRBJ1-2, with D possibly TRBD1 on 6 matching bases. V lost 6 bases and J lost 4, with 21 bases in between. The CDR3 sequence is 16 residues long. CDR1 SGHAT and CDR2 FQDESV come from the germline V gene (reference sequence). The CDR3 DNA is TGTGCCAGCAGTTCACAGGGTACCACTAAAACCTATGGCTACACCTTC. Protein product: CASSSQGTTKTYGYTF.

This clone occurred once. The J gene is TRBJ2-7, the V gene TRBV4-1, with 12 bases aligning to TRBD2. V trimming: 1 base; J trimming: 4 bases; junction bases outside the gene matches: 11. In germline, CDR1 is MGHRA, CDR2 YSYEKL. The length of the CDR3 is 18 residues. The CDR3 DNA follows: TGCGCCAGCAGCCAAGCCCCTAGCGGGAGGGGTTCGGGGTACGAGCAGTACTTC. Protein: CASSQAPSGRGSGYEQYF.

The chain uses TRBV5-4 and TRBJ1-6; 9 positions agree with TRBD1. CDR3 length: 15 residues. V trimming: 1 base; J trimming: 8 bases; junction bases outside the gene matches: 4. The V gene's germline CDR1 is SGHNT and CDR2 YYREEE (reference sequence). CDR3 protein: CASSLQRTGDSPLHF. Written as DNA, the CDR3 is TGTGCCAGCAGCTTGCAGCGGACAGGGGATTCACCCCTCCACTTT.

The chain is built from TRBV6-5 and TRBJ1-1; 9 nucleotides align to TRBD1. The V segment lost 2 bases and the J segment 3 bases; nucleotides outside the gene matches: 1. The CDR3 contains 14 residues. Per the germline V gene, CDR1 is MNHEY and CDR2 is SVGAGI. This CDR3 is CASSYGTGYTEAFF. The CDR3 DNA is TGTGCCAGCAGTTACGGGACAGGGTACACTGAAGCTTTCTTT.

This sequence joins TRBV19 and TRBJ1-4, with TRBD1 matching 10 bases. Germline lookup yields CDR1 LNHDA and CDR2 SQIVND (reference sequence). This CDR3 contains 13 residues. With V trimmed by 5 bases and J by 7 bases, 1 base remained unmatched. The CDR3 sequence: CASSDRGREKLFF. CDR3 bases: TGTGCCAGTAGTGACAGGGGGCGTGAAAAACTGTTTTTT.

This clone was counted once. This chain joins TRBV11-3 and TRBJ2-1, with D maybe TRBD1 (6 bases). The CDR3 runs to 13 residues. V lost 9 bases, J lost 5 bases, and 14 bases lay in between. CDR1 and CDR2 from the germline V gene are SGHNT and YENEEA. For the CDR3, the DNA is TGTGCCAGACAGGGCGCCGAGGACAATGAGCAGTTCTTC. Translation gives CARQGAEDNEQFF.

The V call is TRBV7-8, the J call TRBJ2-7, with a possible D match to TRBD1 (6 bases). Germline CDR1 and CDR2: SGHVS and FQNEAQ. The CDR3 sequence is 14 residues long. V was cut by 6 bases and J by 0 bases, with 12 bases left in between. DNA of the CDR3: TGTGCCAGCAGTCGACAGGTACTCTCCTACGAGCAGTACTTC. It encodes CASSRQVLSYEQYF.

The chain has TRBV6-5 and TRBJ1-2, with D perhaps TRBD1 (6 bases). Trimming shortened V by 6 bases and J by 4 bases, and 18 bases separated the two germline ends. The V gene's germline CDR1 is MNHEY and CDR2 SVGAGI. The CDR3 consists of 15 residues. This chain's CDR3 is CASSLGGHPRYGYTF. CDR3 coding DNA: TGTGCCAGCAGCCTCGGGGGGCATCCTCGCTATGGCTACACCTTC.

The chain joins TRBV2 to TRBJ1-2, with D possibly TRBD1 on 6 matching bases. The V and J ends lost 8 bases and 4 bases respectively, with 14 bases between them. The CDR3 sequence is 13 residues long. CDR1 is SNHLY, CDR2 FYNNEI, per germline. In DNA form, the CDR3 reads TGTGCCAGCCACAGGGAACAATCCTATGGCTACACCTTC. Translated, it gives CASHREQSYGYTF.

The chain is built from TRBV6-5 and TRBJ2-1, with D uncertain. This CDR3 contains 12 residues. V lost 6 bases and J lost 3, with 6 bases in between. Germline values: CDR1 MNHEY, CDR2 SVGAGI. The CDR3 coding sequence is TGTGCCAGCAGCCCCGGCTACAATGAGCAGTTCTTC. Translating it yields CASSPGYNEQFF.

This clone has a single count. The rearrangement uses TRBV27 and TRBJ1-5; TRBD1 agrees at 9 bases. CDR1 and CDR2 from the germline V gene are MNHEY and SMNVEV (reference sequence). The J segment lost 5 bases and the V segment lost 5 bases, leaving 7 bases of the junction unmatched. This CDR3 contains 15 residues. CDR3 region: CASSPTTGGDQPQHF. Written as DNA, the CDR3 is TGTGCCAGCAGTCCCACTACAGGGGGCGATCAGCCCCAGCATTTT.

The chain recombines TRBV4-2 with TRBJ2-5; 7 bases map to TRBD2. This CDR3 spans 15 amino acids. V was clipped by 1 base and J by 2 bases; unmatched bases: 4. The germline V gene encodes CDR1 LGHNA and CDR2 YNFKEQ. CDR3 residues: CASSQGQAGQETQYF. The CDR3 region has the DNA TGTGCCAGCAGCCAAGGGCAAGCGGGACAAGAGACCCAGTACTTC.

The chain has TRBV5-4 and TRBJ2-2; weak D call: TRBD2 (6 bases). The germline V gene has CDR1 SGHNT and CDR2 YYREEE (reference sequence). V was clipped by 0 bases and J by 8 bases, with 8 bases between them. The length of the CDR3 is 13 residues. The CDR3, as DNA: TGTGCCAGCAGCTTGGAGGCGGGAGGGGAGCTGTTTTTT. It codes for CASSLEAGGELFF. Combining the CDR3 with reference TRBV5-4 and TRBJ2-2 gives the whole variable domain ETGVTQSPTHLIKTRGQQVTLRCSSQSGHNTVSWYQQALGQGPQFIFQYYREEENGRGNFPPRFSGLQFPNYSSELNVNALELDDSALYLCASSLEAGGELFFGEGSRLTVL.

The rearrangement uses TRBV25-1 and TRBJ2-3; D might be TRBD2 (6 bases). This CDR3 is built from 15 residues. Germline loops: CDR1 MGHDK, CDR2 SYGVNS. The V gene lost 5 bases and the J gene lost 2 bases, with 14 bases spanning the gap. CDR3 sequence: CASSPPGTFTDTQYF. CDR3 in DNA: TGTGCCAGCAGTCCCCCTGGGACTTTCACAGATACGCAGTATTTT.

This chain connects TRBV6-5 to TRBJ1-2; D is perhaps TRBD1 (5 bases). With 0 bases removed from V and 7 bases from J, the gap between germline ends came to 12 bases. The CDR3 length is 14 residues. The germline V gene has CDR1 MNHEY and CDR2 SVGAGI. The CDR3 region is CASSYSGRVSGYTF. The CDR3, as DNA: TGTGCCAGCAGTTACTCAGGCAGGGTGTCTGGCTACACCTTC.

The chain has TRBV2 and TRBJ1-1, with D unresolved. Germline V CDR1 and CDR2: SNHLY, FYNNEI. V was pared by 3 bases and J by 0 bases, with 5 bases between. The CDR3 covers 13 residues. The CDR3 DNA sequence: TGTGCCAGCAGTGAGCGTCTGAACACTGAAGCTTTCTTT. Translated: CASSERLNTEAFF. The full variable domain, in which reference TRBV2 and TRBJ1-1 provide the parts outside the CDR3, is EPEVTQTPSHQVTQMGQEVILRCVPISNHLYFYWYRQILGQKVEFLVSFYNNEISEKSEIFDDQFSVERPDGSNFTLKIRSTKLEDSAMYFCASSERLNTEAFFGQGTRLTVV.

The rearrangement joins TRBV12-3 or TRBV12-4 to TRBJ2-5; 15 nucleotides match TRBD2. The CDR3 is made up of 13 amino acids. V dropped 6 bases and J dropped 10; count of bases not matched to a gene: 3. CDR3 in DNA: TGTGCCAGCAGGGGACTAGCGGGGGGCCTCCAGTACTTC. Protein: CASRGLAGGLQYF.

The chain carries TRBV28 and TRBJ2-2; 7 positions agree with TRBD1. V dropped 6 bases and J dropped 6; count of bases not matched to a gene: 13. There are 16 residues in the CDR3. Germline loops: CDR1 MDHEN, CDR2 SYDVKM. This chain's CDR3 is CASSLPLGQVAGELFF. The CDR3 DNA follows: TGTGCCAGCAGCCTTCCGCTCGGACAGGTGGCCGGGGAGCTGTTTTTT.

V gene TRBV7-3 combines with J gene TRBJ1-1, with D uncertain. Germline-derived CDR1 and CDR2 are SGHTA and FQGTGA. Trimming removed 5 bases from V and 1 base from J, with 11 bases in between. The CDR3 sequence is 14 residues long. DNA of the CDR3: TGTGCCAGCAGCAGGCTACCGGGGAACACTGAAGCTTTCTTT. Protein sequence: CASSRLPGNTEAFF.

This chain uses TRBV6-5 with TRBJ2-3, with no clear D. The CDR3 runs 11 residues. Germline CDR1 MNHEY, CDR2 SVGAGI. Trimming removed 4 bases at V and 5 bases at J, with 4 bases between. Here the CDR3 reads CASSFGDTQYF. In nucleotides, the CDR3 is TGTGCCAGCAGTTTCGGAGATACGCAGTATTTT.

V gene TRBV6-6 combines with J gene TRBJ2-2, with 7 bases that match TRBD1. CDR3 length: 16 amino acids. V shed 5 bases and J 5 bases; nucleotides not matched to a gene: 11. CDR1 and CDR2 from the germline V gene are MNHNY and SVGAGI (reference sequence). The CDR3 is CASSHTPGQRTGELFF. DNA of the CDR3: TGTGCCAGCAGTCACACACCGGGACAGCGAACCGGGGAGCTGTTTTTT.